The 18 T cell receptor beta chains below were found in one sample sequenced in a study of T-cell memory formation after mild COVID-19. TCRdb reanalysed the 5' RACE reads using MiXCR and keeps one entry per CDR3 protein. The sample holds fewer than 50,000 distinct CDR3 sequences; around 10% are singletons and the top ten take approximately 25%. Sequencing input: PBMCs or a T cell subset sorted from them (not recorded which). The origin of the receptors is a man aged 18 to 29 who had mild COVID-19 (a few samples of this study predate the infection). Cell type and time point are not known.

The CDR3 sequence: CATSDATGYYGYTF. The CDR3, as DNA: TGTGCCACCAGTGACGCGACAGGCTACTATGGCTACACCTTC. The chain employs TRBV24-1 and TRBJ1-2, with a possible D match to TRBD1 (6 bases). The CDR3 is made up of 14 amino acids. The germline V and J ends were trimmed by 4 bases and 3 bases, with 11 bases remaining between them. Germline V gene data show CDR1 as KGHDR and CDR2 as SFDVKD.

This clonotype was recorded at least ten times. This chain links TRBV7-2 with TRBJ2-3; D remains unclear. Trimming removed 2 bases at V and 6 bases at J, with 9 bases between. The CDR3 totals 13 residues. Germline loops: CDR1 SGHTA, CDR2 FQGNSA. CDR3 loop: CASSLTPWDTQYF. The DNA of the CDR3 is TGTGCCAGCAGCTTAACCCCCTGGGATACGCAGTATTTT. Combining the CDR3 with reference TRBV7-2 and TRBJ2-3 gives the whole variable domain GAGVSQSPSNKVTEKGKDVELRCDPISGHTALYWYRQSLGQGLEFLIYFQGNSAPDKSGLPSDRFSAERTGGSVSTLTIQRTQQEDSAVYLCASSLTPWDTQYFGPGTRLTVL.

This clonotype was detected many times. The V gene is TRBV20-1, the J gene TRBJ2-7; D is ambiguous. CDR1 is DFQATT, CDR2 SNEGSKA, per germline (reference sequence). The CDR3 runs 14 residues. V lost 6 bases to trimming and J lost 3 bases, with 18 bases between them. This CDR3 reads CSARLSPADYEQYV. For the CDR3, the DNA is TGCAGTGCCAGACTTTCCCCGGCGGACTACGAGCAGTACGTC.

This clonotype occurred many times. The chain is built from TRBV2 and TRBJ2-3; no clear D. The germline CDR1 and CDR2 sequences are SNHLY and FYNNEI. CDR3 length: 12 residues. V gave up 3 bases and J gave up 6 bases, with 7 bases separating them. This CDR3 reads CASSEVADTQYF. Written as DNA, the CDR3 is TGTGCCAGCAGTGAGGTCGCTGATACGCAGTATTTT.

There are many counts of this clonotype. This chain joins TRBV5-1 and TRBJ2-7; the D gene is possibly TRBD2 (5 bases). The CDR3 contains 14 residues. The V end lost 3 bases, the J end lost 0 bases, and 10 bases lay between the germline ends. CDR1 and CDR2 from the germline V gene are SGHRS and YFSETQ. In nucleotides, the CDR3 is TGCGCCAGCAGCTCAGAAGGGAGCTCCTACGAGCAGTACTTC. It encodes CASSSEGSSYEQYF.

The V gene is TRBV6-4, the J gene TRBJ2-3; 12 bases match TRBD2. The CDR3 spans 15 residues. In germline, CDR1 is MRHNA, CDR2 SNTAGT. V lost 4 bases, J lost 5 bases, and 4 bases stayed unmatched. CDR3 residues: CASSVLAGGGDTQYF. The DNA for the CDR3 is TGTGCCAGCAGTGTACTAGCGGGGGGTGGAGATACGCAGTATTTT.

The chain couples TRBV6-5 to TRBJ2-1, with 11 bases lining up with TRBD2. The CDR3 spans 17 residues. Trimming at V came to 6 bases and at J to 1 base, leaving 8 bases not matched to a gene. The germline V gene has CDR1 MNHEY and CDR2 SVGAGI. CDR3 bases: TGTGCCAGCAGGGGGACTAGCGGTACCTTATCCTACAATGAGCAGTTCTTC. The encoded protein is CASRGTSGTLSYNEQFF.

The chain links TRBV5-1 to TRBJ1-2; no reliable D call. The CDR3 totals 13 residues. V was trimmed by 3 bases and J by 6 bases, leaving 12 bases between them. The germline V gene has CDR1 SGHRS and CDR2 YFSETQ. Here the CDR3 reads CASSSADLHGYTF. CDR3 DNA sequence: TGCGCCAGCAGCTCGGCTGACCTTCATGGCTACACCTTC.

Ten or more counts support this clonotype. CDR3 coding DNA: TGCGCCAGCAGTGAAGGTAGCGAGCAGTACGTC. It is translated as CASSEGSEQYV. The chain carries TRBV10-2 and TRBJ2-7, with D uncertain. CDR3 length: 11 residues. CDR1 is WSHSY and CDR2 is SAAADI in the germline V gene. The V and J ends lost 3 bases and 6 bases respectively, with 6 bases between them.

This clonotype has just a few counts. This chain joins TRBV9 and TRBJ1-6; D perhaps matches TRBD1 (5 bases). CDR3 length equals 13 residues. Germline V gene data show CDR1 as SGDLS and CDR2 as YYNGEE. Trimming took off 7 bases at V and 3 bases at J, with 8 bases between the two ends. DNA of the CDR3: TGTGCCAGCCAGGGAGGCTATAATTCACCCCTCCACTTT. Translation gives CASQGGYNSPLHF. The full variable domain, in which reference TRBV9 and TRBJ1-6 provide the parts outside the CDR3, is DSGVTQTPKHLITATGQRVTLRCSPRSGDLSVYWYQQSLDQGLQFLIQYYNGEERAKGNILERFSAQQFPDLHSELNLSSLELGDSALYFCASQGGYNSPLHFGNGTRLTVT.

This clonotype was seen ten or more times. The chain carries TRBV12-3 or TRBV12-4 and TRBJ2-7; TRBD1 aligns across 8 bases. V was clipped by 6 bases and J by 6 bases; unmatched bases: 4. The CDR3 sequence is 12 residues long. The CDR3 nucleotides read TGTGCCAGCAGCGCGACAGGGGCCGAGCAGTACGTC. Its translation: CASSATGAEQYV.

Ten or more counts support this clonotype. The rearrangement joins TRBV2 to TRBJ2-1; TRBD2 matches 11 bases. The germline CDR1 and CDR2 sequences are SNHLY and FYNNEI. The CDR3 totals 15 residues. With V trimmed by 7 bases and J by 10 bases, 12 bases remained unmatched. Here the CDR3 reads CASTSTTSGAGEQFF. The CDR3 bases are TGTGCCAGCACATCTACGACTAGCGGGGCGGGCGAGCAGTTCTTC.

This clonotype appeared a few times. The chain is built from TRBV4-1 and TRBJ1-1; D might be TRBD1 (5 bases). Germline values: CDR1 MGHRA, CDR2 YSYEKL. V was pared by 3 bases and J by 5 bases, with 13 bases between. The CDR3 length is 14 residues. The CDR3 bases are TGCGCCAGCAGCCATTTGGGGGTAGGAACTGAAGCTTTCTTT. It is translated as CASSHLGVGTEAFF.

In this sample, this clonotype turned up a few times. The chain links TRBV5-1 to TRBJ1-1; a weak D match, TRBD1 (5 bases). The V and J ends lost 0 bases and 3 bases respectively, with 12 bases between them. Germline values: CDR1 SGHRS, CDR2 YFSETQ. This CDR3 spans 15 amino acids. For the CDR3, the DNA is TGCGCCAGCAGCTTGGTTGGGGGACGGGACACTGAAGCTTTCTTT. This codes for CASSLVGGRDTEAFF.

In this sample, this clonotype turned up many times. The CDR3 loop reads CASSLLLPGVEQFF. CDR3 bases: TGTGCCAGCAGTTTATTACTCCCGGGGGTCGAGCAGTTCTTC. The chain has TRBV27 and TRBJ2-1; the D gene is possibly TRBD2 (6 bases). Trimming removed 1 base from V and 10 bases from J, with 14 bases in between. The length of the CDR3 is 14 residues. The V gene's germline CDR1 is MNHEY and CDR2 SMNVEV (reference sequence).

The rearrangement joins TRBV19 to TRBJ2-7, with a possible D match to TRBD1 (7 bases). V was shortened by 10 bases and J by 6 bases, with 13 bases between the two germline ends. CDR1 LNHDA and CDR2 SQIVND come from the germline V gene (reference sequence). The CDR3 spans 11 residues. CDR3 DNA sequence: TGTGCCACAGTCCAGGGGGGCGAGCAGTACGTC. Encoded protein: CATVQGGEQYV.

V usage is TRBV7-2 and J usage is TRBJ2-2; D uncertain. The CDR3 runs 14 residues. The ends were cut back, 2 bases at V and 5 bases at J, with 9 bases in the middle. CDR1 and CDR2 from the germline V gene are SGHTA and FQGNSA. The CDR3, as DNA: TGTGCCAGCAGCTTAACCCCAGCGACCGGGGAGCTGTTTTTT. It is translated as CASSLTPATGELFF.

The rearrangement uses TRBV5-1 and TRBJ1-2, with D perhaps matching TRBD1 (6 bases). V shed 3 bases and J shed 1 base, with 10 bases lying between them. Germline V gives CDR1 SGHRS, CDR2 YFSETQ. The CDR3 is 14 amino acids. The CDR3: CASSYGQFNYGYTF. CDR3 DNA sequence: TGCGCCAGCAGCTACGGACAGTTTAACTATGGCTACACCTTC.